This entry describes one T cell receptor (beta chain). Its antigen is still unknown. The PCR ran on 60 Vbeta and 13 Jbeta primers. Assay: immunoSEQ multiplex PCR; the TCRdb copy retains only in-frame clones and omits some. The sample consists of about 140,000 clones, 60% to 85% of them appearing once. The data originate from a study of cytomegalovirus exposure and HLA in healthy donors. Notes on the study in general: HLA alleles were associated with fewer than 20,000 TCR beta sequences in a later analysis at 0.05 false discovery rate. Later analysis identified a missense DCLRE1C variant that was linked to TCR beta V- and J-gene trimming. Most TCR sequences were uncommon, yet certain public TCRs appeared in many donors.

The length of the CDR3 is 15 residues. Per germline, CDR1 SGHDT and CDR2 YYEEEE. With 0 bases removed from V and 3 bases from J, the gap between germline ends came to 13 bases. The TCR was taken from a middle-aged man in good health and CMV-seronegative. V is TRBV5-6 and J is TRBJ2-7; TRBD1 is a possible D gene (6 bases). The source material was PBMCs. DNA for the CDR3: TGTGCCAGCAGCTTGGATAAGGGGGACATCTACGAGCAGTACTTC. Its translation: CASSLDKGDIYEQYF.